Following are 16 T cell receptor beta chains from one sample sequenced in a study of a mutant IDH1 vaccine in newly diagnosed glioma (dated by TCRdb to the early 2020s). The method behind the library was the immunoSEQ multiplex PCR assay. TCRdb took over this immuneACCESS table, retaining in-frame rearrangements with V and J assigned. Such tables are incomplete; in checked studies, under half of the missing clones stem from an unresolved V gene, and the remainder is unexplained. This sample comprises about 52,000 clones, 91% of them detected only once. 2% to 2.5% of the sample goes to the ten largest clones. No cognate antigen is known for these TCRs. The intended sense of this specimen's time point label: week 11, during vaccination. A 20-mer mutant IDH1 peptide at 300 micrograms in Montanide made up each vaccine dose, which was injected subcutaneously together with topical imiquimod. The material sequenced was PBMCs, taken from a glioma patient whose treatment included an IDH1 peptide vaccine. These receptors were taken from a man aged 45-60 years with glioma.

This chain's CDR3 is CASSSDRGQDGANVLTF. CDR3 bases: TGTGCCAGCAGCTCGGACAGGGGGCAAGATGGGGCCAACGTCCTGACTTTC. V usage is TRBV13 and J usage is TRBJ2-6; 11 bases agree with TRBD1. This CDR3 is built from 17 residues. Losses at the gene ends were 4 bases for V and 3 bases for J; bases not matched to a gene: 5. Germline CDR1 and CDR2: PRHDT and FYEKMQ (reference sequence).

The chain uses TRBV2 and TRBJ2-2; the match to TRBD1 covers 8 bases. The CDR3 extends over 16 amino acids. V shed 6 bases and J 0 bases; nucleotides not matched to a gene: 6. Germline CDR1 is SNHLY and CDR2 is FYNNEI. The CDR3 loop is CASSAVQGANTGELFF. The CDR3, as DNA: TGTGCCAGCAGCGCTGTACAGGGGGCGAACACCGGGGAGCTGTTTTTT.

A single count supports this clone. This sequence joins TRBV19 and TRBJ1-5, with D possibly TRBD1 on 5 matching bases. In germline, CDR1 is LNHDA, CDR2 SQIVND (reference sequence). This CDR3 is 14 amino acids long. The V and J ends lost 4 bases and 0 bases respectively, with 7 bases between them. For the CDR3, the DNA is TGTGCCAGTAGTAGGGGGGATAGCAATCAGCCCCAGCATTTT. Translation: CASSRGDSNQPQHF.

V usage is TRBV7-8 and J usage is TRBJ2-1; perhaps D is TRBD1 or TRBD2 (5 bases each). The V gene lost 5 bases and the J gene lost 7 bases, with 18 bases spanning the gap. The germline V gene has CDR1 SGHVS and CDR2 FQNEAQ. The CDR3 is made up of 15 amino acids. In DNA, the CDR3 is TGTGCCAGCAGCCCAGTGAGGGCAGGGAAAAATGAGCAGTTCTTC. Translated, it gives CASSPVRAGKNEQFF.

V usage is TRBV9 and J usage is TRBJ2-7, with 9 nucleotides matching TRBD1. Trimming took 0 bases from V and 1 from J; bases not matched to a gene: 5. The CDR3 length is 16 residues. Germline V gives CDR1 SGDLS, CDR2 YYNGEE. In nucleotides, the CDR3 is TGTGCCAGCAGCGTAGGTGCGGGACAGGGTTCCTACGAGCAGTACTTC. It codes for CASSVGAGQGSYEQYF.

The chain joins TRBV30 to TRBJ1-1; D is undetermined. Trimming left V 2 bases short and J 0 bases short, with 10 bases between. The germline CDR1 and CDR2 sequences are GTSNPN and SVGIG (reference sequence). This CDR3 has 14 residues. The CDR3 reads CAWSRGTLNTEAFF. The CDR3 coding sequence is TGTGCCTGGAGTCGCGGCACCCTGAACACTGAAGCTTTCTTT.

This chain's CDR3 is CASSFHPGQGYGYTF. The CDR3 DNA reads as TGTGCCAGCAGTTTCCATCCCGGACAGGGCTATGGCTACACCTTC. The chain recombines TRBV27 with TRBJ1-2; TRBD1 matches at 8 bases. The V and J ends lost 3 bases and 4 bases, in that order; junction bases with no gene match: 7. Germline values: CDR1 MNHEY, CDR2 SMNVEV (reference sequence). The length of the CDR3 is 15 residues.

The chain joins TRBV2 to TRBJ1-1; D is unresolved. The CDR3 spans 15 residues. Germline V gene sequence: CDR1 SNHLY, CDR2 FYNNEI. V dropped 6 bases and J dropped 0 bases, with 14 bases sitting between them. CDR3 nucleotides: TGTGCCAGCAGCGCGGGTGTTGCGATGAACACTGAAGCTTTCTTT. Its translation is CASSAGVAMNTEAFF.

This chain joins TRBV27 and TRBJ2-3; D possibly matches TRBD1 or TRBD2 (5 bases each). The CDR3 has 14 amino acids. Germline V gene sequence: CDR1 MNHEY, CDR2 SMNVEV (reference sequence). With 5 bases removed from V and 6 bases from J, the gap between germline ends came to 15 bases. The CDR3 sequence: CASSLGTVRDTQYF. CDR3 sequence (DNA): TGTGCCAGCAGTCTAGGGACGGTTCGGGATACGCAGTATTTT.

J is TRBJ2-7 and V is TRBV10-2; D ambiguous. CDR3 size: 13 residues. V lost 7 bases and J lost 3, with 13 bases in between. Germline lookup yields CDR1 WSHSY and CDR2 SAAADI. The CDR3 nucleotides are TGCGCCAGCATGAACGAAGTCCTCTACGAGCAGTACTTC. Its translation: CASMNEVLYEQYF.

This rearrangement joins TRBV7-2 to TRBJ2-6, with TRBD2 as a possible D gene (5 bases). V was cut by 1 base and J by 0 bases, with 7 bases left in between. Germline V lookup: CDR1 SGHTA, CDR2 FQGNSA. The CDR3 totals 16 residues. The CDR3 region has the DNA TGTGCCAGCAGCTTAGGTCGGGGCTCTGGGGCCAACGTCCTGACTTTC. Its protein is CASSLGRGSGANVLTF.

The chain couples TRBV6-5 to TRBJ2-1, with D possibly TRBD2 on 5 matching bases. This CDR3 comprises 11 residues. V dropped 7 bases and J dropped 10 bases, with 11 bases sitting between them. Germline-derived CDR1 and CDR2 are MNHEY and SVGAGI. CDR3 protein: CASTTGYEQFF. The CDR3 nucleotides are TGTGCCAGCACAACGGGGTACGAGCAGTTCTTC.

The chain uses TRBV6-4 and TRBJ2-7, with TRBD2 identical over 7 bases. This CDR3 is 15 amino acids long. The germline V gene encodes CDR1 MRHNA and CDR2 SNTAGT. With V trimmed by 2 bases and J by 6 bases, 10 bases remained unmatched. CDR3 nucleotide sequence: TGTGCCAGCAGTGACGAGGGAGGGCCATACGGCGAGCAGTACTTC. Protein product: CASSDEGGPYGEQYF.

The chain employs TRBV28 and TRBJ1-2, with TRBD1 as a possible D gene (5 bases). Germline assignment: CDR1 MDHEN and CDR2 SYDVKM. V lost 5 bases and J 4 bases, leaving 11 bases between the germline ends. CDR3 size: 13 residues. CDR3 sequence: CASSTQGPYGYTF. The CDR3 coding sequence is TGTGCCAGCAGTACGCAGGGACCCTATGGCTACACCTTC.

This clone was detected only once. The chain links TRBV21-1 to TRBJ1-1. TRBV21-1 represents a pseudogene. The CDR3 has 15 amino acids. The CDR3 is CASSKEVVRRAEAFF. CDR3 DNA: TGTGCCAGCAGCAAAGAGGTGGTAAGGCGGGCTGAAGCTTTCTTT.

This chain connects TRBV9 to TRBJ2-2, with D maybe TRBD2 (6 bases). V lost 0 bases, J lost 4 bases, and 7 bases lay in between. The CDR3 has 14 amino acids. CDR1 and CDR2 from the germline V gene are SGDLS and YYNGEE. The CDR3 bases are TGTGCCAGCAGCGTAGCGGGACTCACCGGGGAGCTGTTTTTT. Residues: CASSVAGLTGELFF. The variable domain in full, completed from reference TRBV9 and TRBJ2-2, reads DSGVTQTPKHLITATGQRVTLRCSPRSGDLSVYWYQQSLDQGLQFLIQYYNGEERAKGNILERFSAQQFPDLHSELNLSSLELGDSALYFCASSVAGLTGELFFGEGSRLTVL.